This is a list of T cell receptor beta chains from one sample in a study of T cells in Graves' hyperthyroidism and ophthalmopathy. TCRdb ran MiXCR on the multiplex PCR reads and lists one entry per CDR3 protein. The sample has about 610,000 distinct CDR3 sequences; roughly 15% are singletons. Sequencing was performed on blood. These receptors originate from a woman in her forties with Graves' ophthalmopathy. Both conserved end residues are part of each CDR3. Fields, in order: J gene, V gene, D gene, clone size, CDR3 protein, CDR3 DNA. The D gene is left open where the match is weak. Clone size, where shown, is once, few, many, or a class for clones that have expanded.

j_gene: TRBJ1-2
v_gene: TRBV19
d_gene: .
abundance: many
CDR3aa: CASSIQGFYGYTF
CDR3nt: TGTGCCAGTAGTATTCAGGGTTTCTATGGCTACACCTTC

j_gene: TRBJ1-5
v_gene: TRBV2
d_gene: .
abundance: few
CDR3aa: CASKVRELANQPQHF
CDR3nt: TGTGCCAGCAAGGTCCGGGAGTTGGCCAATCAGCCCCAGCATTTT

j_gene: TRBJ2-2
v_gene: TRBV10-2
d_gene: .
abundance: once
CDR3aa: CASTGANPTGELFF
CDR3nt: TGCGCCAGCACGGGGGCGAACCCCACCGGGGAGCTGTTTTTT

j_gene: TRBJ2-7
v_gene: TRBV11-2
d_gene: .
abundance: many
CDR3aa: CASSLGTDAMEQYF
CDR3nt: TGTGCCAGCAGCTTAGGGACAGATGCTATGGAGCAGTACTTC

j_gene: TRBJ2-7
v_gene: TRBV19
d_gene: TRBD2
abundance: many
CDR3aa: CASSIRGRVFDEQYF
CDR3nt: TGTGCCAGTAGTATCCGCGGGAGGGTTTTTGACGAGCAGTACTTC

j_gene: TRBJ2-5
v_gene: TRBV20-1
d_gene: .
abundance: many
CDR3aa: CSASGQGGTKLETQYF
CDR3nt: TGCAGTGCTAGTGGGCAGGGGGGAACCAAATTGGAGACCCAGTACTTC

j_gene: TRBJ1-2
v_gene: TRBV12-3/TRBV12-4
d_gene: TRBD1
abundance: many
CDR3aa: CASSPTGGENGYTF
CDR3nt: TGTGCCAGCAGTCCCACAGGGGGCGAGAATGGCTACACCTTC

j_gene: TRBJ1-1
v_gene: TRBV6-1
d_gene: TRBD1
abundance: many
CDR3aa: CASKSVGQESQDFF
CDR3nt: TGTGCCAGCAAGAGCGTGGGACAGGAATCTCAGGATTTCTTT

j_gene: TRBJ2-5
v_gene: TRBV29-1
d_gene: TRBD2
abundance: many
CDR3aa: CSVEDGTSGETQYF
CDR3nt: TGCAGCGTTGAAGACGGGACTAGCGGTGAGACCCAGTACTTC

j_gene: TRBJ2-7
v_gene: TRBV6-1
d_gene: .
abundance: many
CDR3aa: CASSDPDSYEQYF
CDR3nt: TGTGCCAGCAGTGACCCGGACTCCTACGAGCAGTACTTC

j_gene: TRBJ2-5
v_gene: TRBV7-6
d_gene: .
abundance: many
CDR3aa: CASSLEVGNGETQYF
CDR3nt: TGTGCCAGCAGCTTAGAGGTGGGAAACGGGGAGACCCAGTACTTC

j_gene: TRBJ2-7
v_gene: TRBV30
d_gene: TRBD1
abundance: many
CDR3aa: CAWTGGYEQYF
CDR3nt: TGTGCCTGGACAGGGGGCTACGAGCAGTACTTC

j_gene: TRBJ2-5
v_gene: TRBV4-2
d_gene: .
abundance: many
CDR3aa: CASSQGVGETQYF
CDR3nt: TGTGCCAGTTCTCAAGGAGTTGGAGAGACCCAGTACTTC

j_gene: TRBJ2-2
v_gene: TRBV4-1
d_gene: TRBD1
abundance: .
CDR3aa: CASSKALPRDRGESRELFF
CDR3nt: TGCGCCAGCAGCAAAGCCCTTCCCCGGGACAGGGGGGAGAGTAGGGAGCTGTTTTTT

j_gene: TRBJ1-5
v_gene: TRBV10-3
d_gene: .
abundance: many
CDR3aa: CAISETHSQARNQPQHF
CDR3nt: TGTGCCATCAGTGAGACCCACTCACAGGCTCGCAATCAGCCCCAGCATTTT

j_gene: TRBJ2-7
v_gene: TRBV28
d_gene: TRBD1
abundance: few
CDR3aa: CASSFRQGISYEQYF
CDR3nt: TGTGCCAGCAGTTTCCGACAGGGTATATCCTACGAGCAGTACTTC

j_gene: TRBJ2-2
v_gene: TRBV20-1
d_gene: .
abundance: many
CDR3aa: CSAPTTPHLGGELFF
CDR3nt: TGCAGTGCTCCAACTACTCCTCACTTAGGCGGGGAGCTGTTTTTT

j_gene: TRBJ1-1
v_gene: TRBV30
d_gene: .
abundance: many
CDR3aa: CAGEGMGNTEAFF
CDR3nt: TGTGCCGGGGAGGGTATGGGGAACACTGAAGCTTTCTTT

j_gene: TRBJ1-5
v_gene: TRBV25-1
d_gene: .
abundance: many
CDR3aa: CASTWGTYSNQPQHF
CDR3nt: TGTGCCAGCACATGGGGAACTTATAGCAATCAGCCCCAGCATTTT

j_gene: TRBJ2-7
v_gene: TRBV6-2/TRBV6-3
d_gene: .
abundance: few
CDR3aa: CASSYLPPSGAGASYEQYF
CDR3nt: TGTGCCAGCAGTTATCTACCCCCTTCGGGGGCGGGAGCCTCCTACGAGCAGTACTTC

j_gene: TRBJ1-2
v_gene: TRBV12-3/TRBV12-4
d_gene: TRBD1
abundance: many
CDR3aa: CASSPDREGYTF
CDR3nt: TGTGCCAGCAGTCCGGACAGGGAAGGCTACACCTTC

j_gene: TRBJ1-1
v_gene: TRBV7-9
d_gene: .
abundance: many
CDR3aa: CASSPMGHRNTEAFF
CDR3nt: TGTGCCAGCAGTCCAATGGGACACAGGAACACTGAAGCTTTCTTT

j_gene: TRBJ1-1
v_gene: TRBV30
d_gene: .
abundance: few
CDR3aa: CAWRGWARMNTEAFF
CDR3nt: TGTGCCTGGAGAGGTTGGGCACGGATGAACACTGAAGCTTTCTTT

j_gene: TRBJ1-3
v_gene: TRBV28
d_gene: .
abundance: many
CDR3aa: CASSPQSGAWGNTIYF
CDR3nt: TGTGCCAGCAGTCCACAATCCGGGGCCTGGGGAAACACCATATATTTT

j_gene: TRBJ2-7
v_gene: TRBV20-1
d_gene: .
abundance: .
CDR3aa: CSASSGTKSREQYF
CDR3nt: TGCAGTGCTAGCTCTGGTACTAAGTCTCGCGAGCAGTACTTC

j_gene: TRBJ2-7
v_gene: TRBV6-5
d_gene: TRBD2
abundance: many
CDR3aa: CASSYEAASGPYEQYF
CDR3nt: TGTGCCAGCAGTTACGAGGCCGCTAGCGGGCCTTACGAGCAGTACTTC

j_gene: TRBJ2-7
v_gene: TRBV2
d_gene: TRBD1
abundance: many
CDR3aa: CASSKDRGDYEQYF
CDR3nt: TGTGCCAGCAGTAAGGACAGGGGGGACTACGAGCAGTACTTC

j_gene: TRBJ1-2
v_gene: TRBV28
d_gene: .
abundance: .
CDR3aa: CASSLSRDPGGYTF
CDR3nt: TGTGCCAGCAGTTTATCGCGGGACCCGGGAGGCTACACCTTC

j_gene: TRBJ1-1
v_gene: TRBV12-3/TRBV12-4
d_gene: .
abundance: .
CDR3aa: CASSRFRGNTEAFF
CDR3nt: TGTGCCAGCAGTCGTTTCAGGGGGAACACTGAAGCTTTCTTT

j_gene: TRBJ1-1
v_gene: TRBV29-1
d_gene: .
abundance: many
CDR3aa: CSAGMNTEAFF
CDR3nt: TGCAGCGCTGGGATGAACACTGAAGCTTTCTTT

j_gene: TRBJ2-7
v_gene: TRBV6-5
d_gene: TRBD1
abundance: .
CDR3aa: CASSSPLGQGSSYEQYF
CDR3nt: TGTGCCAGCAGTTCTCCTCTGGGACAGGGGAGCTCCTACGAGCAGTACTTC

j_gene: TRBJ1-2
v_gene: TRBV2
d_gene: .
abundance: many
CDR3aa: CASSVAEPYGYTF
CDR3nt: TGTGCCAGCAGTGTGGCAGAGCCATATGGCTACACCTTC

j_gene: TRBJ1-6
v_gene: TRBV28
d_gene: .
abundance: .
CDR3aa: CASHPGDTYSPLHF
CDR3nt: TGTGCCAGTCACCCGGGGGACACCTATTCACCCCTCCACTTT

j_gene: TRBJ1-2
v_gene: TRBV6-1
d_gene: .
abundance: .
CDR3aa: CASSTGTGDSYGYTF
CDR3nt: TGTGCCAGCAGTACCGGGACCGGGGACTCCTATGGCTACACCTTC

j_gene: TRBJ2-7
v_gene: TRBV30
d_gene: .
abundance: many
CDR3aa: CAWSVFDEQYF
CDR3nt: TGTGCCTGGAGTGTATTTGACGAGCAGTACTTC

j_gene: TRBJ1-1
v_gene: TRBV7-3
d_gene: .
abundance: few
CDR3aa: CASSPSGGEGNTEAFF
CDR3nt: TGTGCCAGCAGCCCCAGCGGGGGAGAGGGGAACACTGAAGCTTTCTTT

j_gene: TRBJ2-2
v_gene: TRBV6-2/TRBV6-3
d_gene: TRBD2
abundance: many
CDR3aa: CASSYRPDSGGNTGELFF
CDR3nt: TGTGCCAGCAGTTATCGACCGGATAGCGGGGGAAACACCGGGGAGCTGTTTTTT

j_gene: TRBJ1-5
v_gene: TRBV28
d_gene: TRBD1
abundance: few
CDR3aa: CASGTSGQLNQPQHF
CDR3nt: TGTGCCAGCGGGACCTCGGGACAGCTAAATCAGCCCCAGCATTTT

j_gene: TRBJ2-7
v_gene: TRBV30
d_gene: TRBD2
abundance: .
CDR3aa: CAWGVLAGVAYEQYF
CDR3nt: TGTGCCTGGGGTGTACTAGCGGGAGTGGCGTACGAGCAGTACTTC

j_gene: TRBJ1-2
v_gene: TRBV13
d_gene: TRBD1
abundance: many
CDR3aa: CASSSDMDRVGYGYTF
CDR3nt: TGTGCCAGCAGCTCCGATATGGACAGGGTCGGCTATGGCTACACCTTC

j_gene: TRBJ1-5
v_gene: TRBV6-6
d_gene: .
abundance: many
CDR3aa: CASRAGRQPQHF
CDR3nt: TGTGCCAGCAGGGCGGGACGTCAGCCCCAGCATTTT

j_gene: TRBJ2-2
v_gene: TRBV6-2/TRBV6-3
d_gene: TRBD2
abundance: .
CDR3aa: CASRKIGLVLSGELFF
CDR3nt: TGTGCCAGCAGGAAAATCGGACTAGTCCTCTCCGGGGAGCTGTTTTTT

j_gene: TRBJ2-7
v_gene: TRBV20-1
d_gene: .
abundance: many
CDR3aa: CSAPVGPVYEQYF
CDR3nt: TGCAGTGCCCCCGTCGGACCCGTCTACGAGCAGTACTTC

j_gene: TRBJ2-7
v_gene: TRBV28
d_gene: .
abundance: many
CDR3aa: CASSTPDHSYEQYF
CDR3nt: TGTGCCAGCAGCACCCCCGACCACTCCTACGAGCAGTACTTC

j_gene: TRBJ2-5
v_gene: TRBV6-2/TRBV6-3
d_gene: TRBD2
abundance: many
CDR3aa: CASSWVAGAPKETQYF
CDR3nt: TGTGCCAGCAGTTGGGTAGCGGGAGCACCTAAAGAGACCCAGTACTTC